The source of this TCR beta chain is a study of OX40 agonist ivuxolimab in advanced cancers. Study as a whole: A male proportion of just over 80% was recorded, with mean age roughly 60 years and range roughly 20 to 85.

Libraries were prepared by immunoSEQ multiplex PCR; TCRdb keeps only in-frame clonotypes and omits some of them. The sample lists 55,000 to 90,000 clones; around 80% were seen once. This clone has more than one count but fewer than ten. Its antigen is not identified. General observations from the study: Still undetermined is the antigen specificity of the expanded peripheral T cells. CD8+ T cells averaged more expanded clones than CD4+.

The material sequenced was CD4+ or CD8+ T cells sorted from blood, taken in a trial of the OX40 agonist ivuxolimab. This receptor was taken from an adult with an advanced solid tumor such as melanoma, head and neck, liver or kidney cancer.

The CDR3 sequence: CAWSKRGGTDTQYF. In DNA form, the CDR3 reads TGTGCCTGGAGCAAGCGGGGGGGGACAGATACGCAGTATTTT. The chain uses TRBV30 and TRBJ2-3; 10 nucleotides align to TRBD2. J lost 3 bases, V lost 3 bases, and 3 bases had no gene match. The CDR3 length is 14 residues. The V gene's germline CDR1 is GTSNPN and CDR2 SVGIG (reference sequence).